The T cell receptor beta chain under discussion was sequenced for a study of blood T cell repertoires in COVID-19. Overall study: Italy, Spain and the United States were the sources of the convalescent and acute COVID-19 samples. From T cells, B-cell-depleted T cells, or PBMCs came the material, which was cDNA or gDNA.

Germline lookup yields CDR1 SGHTS and CDR2 YDEGEE. V lost 0 bases and J 8 bases, leaving 17 bases between the germline ends. The CDR3 has 15 residues. In the study's own analysis: Reference gene primer amplification gave estimated nucleated cell counts. The method was immunoSEQ multiplex PCR; TCRdb's version includes in-frame clones alone and lacks a portion of them. Clone size and the V and J calls come from that table; the DNA yielded D and trimming. The sample records approximately 240,000 clones, less than 90% being singletons. Sequenced material: peripheral blood. The chain couples TRBV5-8 to TRBJ1-2; D not certain. The source is a woman aged 80 or over with active or convalescent COVID-19. DNA for the CDR3: TGTGCCAGCAGCTTGGGTGTGCGGATTCGCGACGGCTACACCTTC. Amino acids: CASSLGVRIRDGYTF.